The 3 T cell receptor beta chains in this list originate from one sample, sequenced in a study of OX40 agonist ivuxolimab in advanced cancers. TCRdb keeps only in-frame clones here, not all; method: immunoSEQ multiplex PCR. The repertoire includes more than 90,000 clones, roughly 80% of them detected once, and around 5.5% sits in the top ten. Sequenced here: CD4+ or CD8+ T cells sorted from blood, sampled in a trial of the OX40 agonist ivuxolimab. The receptors derive from an adult with an advanced solid tumor such as melanoma, head and neck, liver or kidney cancer.

The chain uses TRBV5-1 and TRBJ1-4, with a possible D match to TRBD1 (5 bases). Per germline, CDR1 SGHRS and CDR2 YFSETQ. The length of the CDR3 is 12 residues. Trimming shortened V by 4 bases and J by 10 bases, and 11 bases separated the two germline ends. CDR3 DNA sequence: TGCGCCAGCAGCGGGGACGGAGCAAAACTGTTTTTT. It specifies CASSGDGAKLFF.

This clone was found once. The V and J genes are TRBV5-4 and TRBJ1-2, with 9 nucleotides matching TRBD1. Germline V CDR1 and CDR2: SGHNT, YYREEE (reference sequence). The CDR3 contains 15 residues. V lost 2 bases and J lost 10; bases outside the gene matches: 12. CDR3 residues: CASSFTQGAVIDYTF. The CDR3 bases are TGTGCCAGCAGCTTCACACAGGGGGCGGTGATAGACTACACCTTC. Together with reference TRBV5-4 and TRBJ1-2, the CDR3 gives the full variable domain: ETGVTQSPTHLIKTRGQQVTLRCSSQSGHNTVSWYQQALGQGPQFIFQYYREEENGRGNFPPRFSGLQFPNYSSELNVNALELDDSALYLCASSFTQGAVIDYTFGSGTRLTVV.

In its sample, this clone was seen a few times. The chain is built from TRBV30 and TRBJ1-1; D possibly corresponds to TRBD1 (5 bases). Germline V gene lookup returns CDR1 GTSNPN and CDR2 SVGIG (reference sequence). Trimming stripped 6 bases from V and 1 base from J, with 6 bases between. The CDR3 length is 11 residues. The CDR3 is CACTGNTEAFF. The CDR3 DNA is TGTGCCTGCACAGGGAACACTGAAGCTTTCTTT.